The 27 T cell receptor beta chains below were found in one sample sequenced in a study of cytomegalovirus exposure and HLA in healthy donors. Both 60 Vbeta primers and 13 Jbeta primers went into the PCR. The method was immunoSEQ multiplex PCR; TCRdb's version includes in-frame clones alone and lacks a portion of them. This sample has 95,000 to 100,000 clones; roughly three quarters occur once, and the top ten carry approximately 2%. Sequenced sample: PBMCs. These receptors all stem from a man aged 40-55 years in good health and CMV-seronegative.

The chain couples TRBV7-2 to TRBJ1-4; 10 bases fit TRBD1. Trimming took 6 bases from V and 8 from J; bases not matched to a gene: 9. The germline V gene has CDR1 SGHTA and CDR2 FQGNSA. The CDR3 covers 15 residues. CDR3 region: CASRPGTGVREKLFF. The CDR3 DNA follows: TGTGCCAGCAGACCCGGGACAGGGGTGCGGGAAAAACTGTTTTTT.

This chain uses TRBV2 with TRBJ2-4; 10 nucleotides line up with TRBD2. CDR1 and CDR2 from the germline V gene are SNHLY and FYNNEI. Unmatched junction bases numbered 6, after V lost 4 bases and J lost 9 bases. This CDR3 spans 14 amino acids. The CDR3, as DNA: TGTGCCAGCAGTGTGGCACTAGCGGGGAGCATTCAGTACTTC. This translates into CASSVALAGSIQYF.

This chain links TRBV7-2 with TRBJ1-1; TRBD1 matches at 8 bases. Germline trimming cut 5 bases from V and 2 bases from J; bases unmatched to any gene: 7. Germline CDR1 reads SGHTA; CDR2 reads FQGNSA. The CDR3 covers 15 residues. The DNA for the CDR3 is TGTGCCAGCAGCCCAGCAGGGGGCTATAACACTGAAGCTTTCTTT. Translation gives CASSPAGGYNTEAFF.

The chain couples TRBV4-1 to TRBJ2-4, with 11 bases fitting TRBD2. Germline CDR1 reads MGHRA; CDR2 reads YSYEKL. After removal of 1 base from V and 6 bases from J, the junction contained 14 bases not matched to a gene. The CDR3 consists of 19 residues. This chain's CDR3 is CASSQVISGRARGGNIQYF. CDR3 bases: TGCGCCAGCAGCCAAGTAATTAGCGGGAGGGCCAGGGGGGGAAACATTCAGTACTTC.

J is TRBJ2-5 and V is TRBV14; 9 nucleotides match TRBD1. The CDR3 sequence is 15 residues long. With 4 bases clipped from V and 3 bases from J, the junction kept 6 bases outside the gene matches. Germline assignment: CDR1 SGHDN and CDR2 FVKESK. The CDR3 sequence: CASSPGRDREETQYF. CDR3 DNA sequence: TGTGCCAGCAGCCCTGGCCGGGACAGGGAAGAGACCCAGTACTTC.

The rearrangement links TRBV6-1 to TRBJ1-4; D unresolved. V lost 8 bases to trimming and J lost 8 bases, with 15 bases between them. Germline loops: CDR1 MNHNS, CDR2 SASEGT. The CDR3 extends over 13 amino acids. CDR3 in amino acids: CASVPLPGEKLFF. As DNA, the CDR3 is TGTGCCAGCGTACCACTCCCGGGGGAAAAACTGTTTTTT.

This clone showed up just once. The J gene is TRBJ2-2, the V gene TRBV5-1; no clear D. With 1 base removed from V and 2 bases from J, the gap between germline ends came to 12 bases. The CDR3 loop spans 16 amino acids. Germline loops: CDR1 SGHRS, CDR2 YFSETQ. The CDR3 sequence is CASSLSLRYNTGELFF. Here the CDR3 DNA reads TGCGCCAGCAGCTTGTCCCTTCGGTACAACACCGGGGAGCTGTTTTTT.

This chain uses TRBV4-3 with TRBJ2-7; 9 nucleotides align to TRBD1. CDR1 is LGHNA, CDR2 YSLEER, per germline. Germline trimming cut 6 bases from V and 3 bases from J; bases unmatched to any gene: 9. The CDR3 has 15 residues. This chain's CDR3 is CASRPGTGIGYEQYF. CDR3 DNA: TGCGCCAGCAGACCCGGGACAGGGATCGGCTACGAGCAGTACTTC.

The chain carries TRBV7-7 and TRBJ2-2, with D uncertain. Germline loops: CDR1 SSHAT, CDR2 FNYEAQ (reference sequence). The CDR3 has 16 amino acids. Trimming left V 0 bases short and J 0 bases short, with 8 bases between. The CDR3 sequence: CASSLAASANTGELFF. The CDR3 nucleotides read TGTGCCAGCAGCTTAGCGGCAAGCGCGAACACCGGGGAGCTGTTTTTT.

The rearrangement links TRBV30 to TRBJ1-1, with D possibly matching TRBD1 (6 bases). In germline, CDR1 is GTSNPN, CDR2 SVGIG (reference sequence). The CDR3 contains 14 residues. This CDR3 reads CALNLRGPNTEAFF. The CDR3 DNA sequence: TGTGCTCTCAACCTCAGGGGCCCGAACACTGAAGCTTTCTTT.

This clone was detected only a few times. The genes are TRBV6-1 and TRBJ2-7; 7 bases match TRBD2. The V segment lost 5 bases and the J segment 1 base; nucleotides outside the gene matches: 8. From germline, CDR1 is MNHNS and CDR2 SASEGT. CDR3 size: 15 residues. The CDR3 loop reads CASSSPLAVSYEQYF. As DNA, the CDR3 is TGTGCCAGCAGTTCCCCGCTAGCGGTGTCCTACGAGCAGTACTTC.

The chain has TRBV6-6 and TRBJ2-2, with D maybe TRBD1 (7 bases). Trimming removed 6 bases at V and 4 bases at J, with 15 bases between. The CDR3 has 15 amino acids. Germline V CDR1 and CDR2: MNHNY, SVGAGI (reference sequence). The CDR3 DNA reads as TGTGCCAGCAGGCGGGACAGTCTTCCCACCGGGGAGCTGTTTTTT. It specifies CASRRDSLPTGELFF.

This clone came up a few times. This chain uses TRBV27 with TRBJ2-7; possible D gene TRBD1, 6 bases. V lost 2 bases and J 3 bases, leaving 14 bases between the germline ends. The CDR3 is 15 residues long. Germline CDR1 reads MNHEY; CDR2 reads SMNVEV (reference sequence). This chain's CDR3 is CASSLEWGRNYEQYF. The CDR3, as DNA: TGTGCCAGCAGTTTAGAATGGGGGCGTAACTACGAGCAGTACTTC.

This clone was detected a few times. This chain joins TRBV7-2 and TRBJ2-3; 7 nucleotides line up with TRBD2. The CDR3 spans 16 residues. Losses at the gene ends were 2 bases for V and 1 base for J; bases not matched to a gene: 6. The germline CDR1 and CDR2 sequences are SGHTA and FQGNSA. The chain's CDR3 is CASSLLSGGRTDTQYF. For the CDR3, the DNA is TGTGCCAGCAGCTTACTCTCGGGAGGCCGCACAGATACGCAGTATTTT.

This chain links TRBV10-2 with TRBJ1-1; 7 bases are shared with TRBD1. The germline CDR1 and CDR2 sequences are WSHSY and SAAADI. Trimming removed 7 bases from V and 3 bases from J; junction bases left unmatched: 5. The CDR3 is 13 residues long. CDR3 in DNA: TGCGCCAGCACCCCAGGACAGGACACTGAAGCTTTCTTT. Translating it yields CASTPGQDTEAFF.

V is TRBV25-1 and J is TRBJ2-7; a possible D gene is TRBD2 (5 bases). Germline CDR1 MGHDK, CDR2 SYGVNS. The V end was cut by 3 bases, the J end by 6 bases, with 12 bases between. CDR3 size: 13 residues. The CDR3 here is CASSEGSLSEQYF. CDR3 nucleotide sequence: TGTGCCAGCAGTGAGGGGAGTTTGTCCGAGCAGTACTTC.

This rearrangement joins TRBV28 to TRBJ1-5; 9 bases fit TRBD1. V gave up 6 bases and J gave up 5 bases; unmatched junction bases: 8. The V gene's germline CDR1 is MDHEN and CDR2 SYDVKM. The CDR3 contains 15 residues. The CDR3 loop reads CASRDPGTGYQPQHF. CDR3 DNA sequence: TGTGCCAGCAGGGATCCAGGGACAGGGTATCAGCCCCAGCATTTT.

The chain combines TRBV29-1 with TRBJ2-7, with D hard to call. V was trimmed by 4 bases and J by 1 base, leaving 8 bases between them. The CDR3 is 12 residues long. The germline gives CDR1 SQVTM, CDR2 ANQGSEA. The CDR3 spells CSVVTSSYEQYF. CDR3 nucleotides: TGCAGCGTTGTAACGAGTTCCTACGAGCAGTACTTC.

The chain uses TRBV2 and TRBJ2-1, with 7 positions matching TRBD1. The germline gives CDR1 SNHLY, CDR2 FYNNEI. The J segment lost 8 bases and the V segment lost 6 bases, leaving 7 bases of the junction unmatched. The CDR3 sequence is 13 residues long. Here the CDR3 DNA reads TGTGCCAGCAGGCGACAGGGAGTCGATGAGCAGTTCTTC. Amino acid sequence: CASRRQGVDEQFF.

The gene calls are TRBV5-5 and TRBJ2-7, with D hard to call. Trimming cost V 6 bases and J 3 bases, with 10 bases left between them. The CDR3 has 12 residues. Germline V gene lookup returns CDR1 SGHKS and CDR2 YYEKEE (reference sequence). The CDR3 reads CASNKDFYEQYF. The DNA for the CDR3 is TGTGCCAGCAACAAAGACTTCTACGAGCAGTACTTC. Together with reference TRBV5-5 and TRBJ2-7, the CDR3 gives the full variable domain: DAGVTQSPTHLIKTRGQQVTLRCSPISGHKSVSWYQQVLGQGPQFIFQYYEKEERGRGNFPDRFSARQFPNYSSELNVNALLLGDSALYLCASNKDFYEQYFGPGTRLTVT.

This sequence joins TRBV6-1 and TRBJ1-3; TRBD1 is a possible D gene (5 bases). The germline V gene has CDR1 MNHNS and CDR2 SASEGT. V was pared by 8 bases and J by 4 bases, with 15 bases between. The CDR3 runs 14 residues. CDR3 in amino acids: CASPRSGGGNTIYF. The DNA of the CDR3 is TGTGCCAGCCCGAGGTCCGGGGGAGGAAACACCATATATTTT.

This clone was seen a single time. The rearrangement links TRBV29-1 to TRBJ1-1; D unresolved. This CDR3 is 13 amino acids long. In germline, CDR1 is SQVTM, CDR2 ANQGSEA. V dropped 3 bases and J dropped 2 bases, with 10 bases sitting between them. Written as DNA, the CDR3 is TGCAGCGTTGAGGAACAGTTTAACACTGAAGCTTTCTTT. Its protein product is CSVEEQFNTEAFF. Together with reference TRBV29-1 and TRBJ1-1, the CDR3 gives the full variable domain: SAVISQKPSRDICQRGTSLTIQCQVDSQVTMMFWYRQQPGQSLTLIATANQGSEATYESGFVIDKFPISRPNLTFSTLTVSNMSPEDSSIYLCSVEEQFNTEAFFGQGTRLTVV.

The chain recombines TRBV5-1 with TRBJ1-1, with D unclear. V dropped 2 bases and J dropped 2 bases, with 16 bases sitting between them. The CDR3 covers 16 residues. Germline V gene data show CDR1 as SGHRS and CDR2 as YFSETQ. As DNA, the CDR3 is TGCGCCAGCAGCTTTCGAGTAGGAACTACAAACACTGAAGCTTTCTTT. Translating gives CASSFRVGTTNTEAFF.

This clone appeared a few times. The chain links TRBV7-2 to TRBJ2-3; D may be TRBD1 (5 bases). Germline CDR1 SGHTA, CDR2 FQGNSA. V was clipped by 1 base and J by 4 bases, with 12 bases between them. CDR3 length: 15 residues. CDR3 DNA: TGTGCCAGCAGCTTAGGGGGCGGCTACGCAGATACGCAGTATTTT. Translation gives CASSLGGGYADTQYF.

The V call is TRBV6-1, the J call TRBJ1-5, with D hard to call. This CDR3 region has 13 residues. Trimming stripped 10 bases from V and 9 bases from J, with 19 bases between. Germline values: CDR1 MNHNS, CDR2 SASEGT. Here the CDR3 reads CATNPDYTRPQHF. The CDR3 DNA reads TGTGCCACCAACCCAGATTATACACGGCCCCAGCATTTT.

This chain connects TRBV7-9 to TRBJ1-4, with 8 positions matching TRBD1. The germline gives CDR1 SEHNR, CDR2 FQNEAQ (reference sequence). The junction had 5 bases not matched to a gene; V was cut back by 5 bases and J by 6 bases. The CDR3 totals 14 residues. The CDR3: CASSPYRGDEKLFF. The CDR3, as DNA: TGTGCCAGCAGCCCCTACAGGGGGGATGAAAAACTGTTTTTT.

The genes are TRBV28 and TRBJ2-5; TRBD1 is a possible D gene (5 bases). Germline CDR1 reads MDHEN; CDR2 reads SYDVKM. The CDR3 is 16 amino acids. The V end was cut by 1 base, the J end by 2 bases, with 14 bases between. In DNA form, the CDR3 reads TGTGCCAGCAGTTTATCCGCGCAGGGTCATCAAGAGACCCAGTACTTC. Translated: CASSLSAQGHQETQYF. The full variable domain, its missing parts supplied by reference TRBV28 and TRBJ2-5, is DVKVTQSSRYLVKRTGEKVFLECVQDMDHENMFWYRQDPGLGLRLIYFSYDVKMKEKGDIPEGYSVSREKKERFSLILESASTNQTSMYLCASSLSAQGHQETQYFGPGTRLLVL.